This T cell receptor (beta chain) stems from a study of blood T cell repertoires in COVID-19. Study background: Italy, Spain and the United States were the sources of the convalescent and acute COVID-19 samples. The analysed material was cDNA or gDNA that came from T cells, B-cell-depleted T cells, or PBMCs.

How the authors handled the data: Using reference gene primer amplification, nucleated cell counts were estimated. TCRdb's table, derived via immunoSEQ multiplex PCR, lists solely in-frame clones and lacks some. The V and J calls and clone size were taken over from that table, and D and trimming were inferred from the DNA. The sample comprises 25,000 to 35,000 clones, 75% to 90% of which are singletons, and around 7% rests with the top ten. V was pared by 1 base and J by 7 bases, with 14 bases between. Germline-derived CDR1 and CDR2 are SGHTA and FQGNSA. The CDR3 length is 15 residues. The chain recombines TRBV7-2 with TRBJ1-5; D not certain. The sample was peripheral blood. This TCR was recovered from a human donor in a cohort sampled during active COVID-19. The CDR3 spells CASSLEADPGQPQHF. In DNA, the CDR3 is TGTGCCAGCAGCTTAGAGGCTGACCCAGGCCAGCCCCAGCATTTT. Full variable domain (rest looked up from reference TRBV7-2 and TRBJ1-5): GAGVSQSPSNKVTEKGKDVELRCDPISGHTALYWYRQSLGQGLEFLIYFQGNSAPDKSGLPSDRFSAERTGGSVSTLTIQRTQQEDSAVYLCASSLEADPGQPQHFGDGTRLSIL.